This T cell receptor (beta chain) was documented in a study of blood T cell repertoires in COVID-19 (dated by TCRdb to 2020 to 2022). For context, the study as a whole: Samples covering the acute and convalescent phases of COVID-19 were provided by collaborators in the United States, Italy and Spain. A freely available public database, intended as a resource for researchers studying the immune response to SARS-CoV-2, is where the repertoires were released. Where HLA class I and class II types were available, the types were taken from metadata supplied by the sample provider, not from assay-based typing. Subjects who had been exposed to COVID-19, were actively infected with it, or had recovered from it provided the deeply sampled blood TCRbeta repertoires that made up the dataset. The material from the prospective study consisted of cDNA or gDNA derived from T cells, B-cell-depleted T cells, or PBMCs. Samples were obtained from the ongoing ImmuneRACE study (first 160 participants) and from over 1,000 subjects provided by 6 global collaborators. The sample metadata nearly always contained a de-identified subject ID, COVID-19 status, age in years and sex.

Whole blood was collected in K2EDTA tubes by collaborating institutions according to the institutions' own protocols. For TCRbeta analysis, collaborator samples were shipped as frozen whole blood, as isolated PBMCs, or as DNA extracted from either sample type. What the work shows at the level of the full study, not this receptor alone: Clinical and demographic metadata were provided uncurated, with the amount varying by source and participant.

To note about this clone: What this receptor recognizes is not known. No base quality information exists; no much larger clone differs at one position.

TCRbeta CDR3 regions were amplified from genomic DNA using the immunoSEQ Assay, a bias-controlled multiplex PCR. Per the original workflow: Within the assay, amplification of reference gene primers was used to estimate how many nucleated cells each sample contained. Sequence reads were collapsed and filtered to measure the absolute abundance of every unique TCRbeta CDR3 rearrangement. Productive Simpson clonality was computed per sample as the square root of Simpson's diversity index over productive rearrangements. In TCRdb, the immuneACCESS table is reduced to in-frame sequences with V and J assigned. These tables do not hold every clone; where another copy was compared, an unresolved V gene accounts for under half, and the others remain unexplained. The DNA was the basis for D and trimming; V, J and clone size are from that table. The sample table lists about 88,000 clones, more than 75% of them with a count of one. The top ten clonotypes cover approximately 14% of the sample.

The germline V gene sets CDR1 to KGHSH and CDR2 to LQKENI. Trimming leaves V shorter by 1 base and J shorter by 3 bases, with the junction holding 7 bases beyond the gene matches. The CDR3 holds 18 amino acids from the cysteine to the phenylalanine. Left in the record is the CDR3 DNA by itself, 54 bases read in frame from the first base. The sequence came from a woman aged 70-85 years with acute or convalescent COVID-19. The specimen was peripheral blood. Recombination connected TRBV18 to TRBJ1-3, with 12 middle bases fitting TRBD1. The CDR3 reads as follows: CASSPRPGTGGFGNTIYF. The DNA sequence is given as TGTGCCAGCTCACCACGGCCCGGGACAGGGGGCTTTGGAAACACCATATATTTT.